This T cell receptor beta chain was documented in a study of T cells in Graves' hyperthyroidism and ophthalmopathy. Whole-study findings and limits: From stable hyperthyroidism, ophthalmopathy was set apart by a 13 V-J model.

Concerning this clonotype itself: As yet, its antigen is unknown.

Amplification targeted TCR beta CDR3 regions from RNA transcripts. Primed by the HTBI set, a first-round RT-PCR was run on the TCR CDR3. A single record per CDR3 protein comes from TCRdb applying MiXCR to the multiplex PCR reads. The sample records under 700,000 distinct CDR3 sequences, 15% to 20% being singletons. For Graves' hyperthyroidism to be stable, ophthalmopathy could not progress within 18 months. Newly diagnosed hyperthyroidism, duration under 2 months, in patients aged 18 to 65. PBMCs were derived from 9.5 to 10 ml fresh peripheral blood. V lost 0 bases and J 2 bases, leaving 19 bases between the germline ends. The germline V gene has CDR1 LNHDA and CDR2 SQIVND (reference sequence). The CDR3 sequence is 18 residues long.

V is TRBV19 and J is TRBJ1-2; D remains ambiguous. This clonotype originated in a woman aged 18-29 years with Graves' hyperthyroidism. Sequencing used blood. In DNA form, the CDR3 reads TGTGCCAGTAGTATAGATCTGTTCAATGCCGACAACAACTATGGCTACACCTTC. Amino acid sequence: CASSIDLFNADNNYGYTF. Using reference TRBV19 and TRBJ1-2 for the parts outside the CDR3, the full variable domain is DGGITQSPKYLFRKEGQNVTLSCEQNLNHDAMYWYRQDPGQGLRLIYYSQIVNDFQKGDIAEGYSVSREKKESFPLTVTSAQKNPTAFYLCASSIDLFNADNNYGYTFGSGTRLTVV.